This T cell receptor (beta chain) is from a study of T cells after yellow fever vaccination. CDR3 size: 11 residues. In germline, CDR1 is SQVTM, CDR2 ANQGSEA. The V gene lost 7 bases and the J gene lost 3 bases, with 9 bases spanning the gap. The study, taken as a whole, reports: Overall, a small share of clonotypes was seen in both CD4 and CD8 compartments.

TCRdb analysed the 5' RACE reads with MiXCR anew, one entry per CDR3 protein. The data show some 350,000 distinct CDR3 sequences, about 4% seen once. There are many counts of this clonotype. Antigen: not known. The J gene is TRBJ2-5, the V gene TRBV29-1, with a tentative D call TRBD1 (5 bases). The sequence derives from a young man who received the YFV17D yellow fever vaccine. Sequencing used PBMCs, obtained 5 days after the yellow fever booster vaccination. CDR3 nucleotide sequence: TGCAGCGGGGGCTTTGAAGAGACCCAGTACTTC. Amino acid sequence: CSGGFEETQYF.